Below, 16 T cell receptor beta chains from the same sample are listed, as sequenced in a study of cytomegalovirus exposure and HLA in healthy donors. It was with 60 Vbeta and 13 Jbeta primers that the PCR ran. Sequencing was performed with immunoSEQ multiplex PCR; in TCRdb, only in-frame clones are kept and a portion is missing. The sample includes about 200,000 clones, over 60% seen only once; the top ten take approximately 2%. The sequencing input was PBMCs. Receptors originate from a woman aged 25 to 45 in good health and CMV-seropositive.

The CDR3 is CASSFSFGTSGSYEQYF. For the CDR3, the DNA is TGTGCCAGCAGTTTCAGTTTCGGGACTAGCGGGAGCTACGAGCAGTACTTC. The chain recombines TRBV28 with TRBJ2-7; 14 positions agree with TRBD2. This CDR3 spans 17 amino acids. In germline, CDR1 is MDHEN, CDR2 SYDVKM. Trimming took 3 bases from V and 3 from J; bases not matched to a gene: 7.

The chain is built from TRBV7-9 and TRBJ1-1, with D unresolved. The CDR3 length is 13 residues. Germline V gene data show CDR1 as SEHNR and CDR2 as FQNEAQ (reference sequence). With 3 bases removed from V and 3 bases from J, the gap between germline ends came to 8 bases. In DNA form, the CDR3 reads TGTGCCAGCAGCTTCGGGGAGTACACTGAAGCTTTCTTT. It yields the protein CASSFGEYTEAFF.

The rearrangement joins TRBV30 to TRBJ2-5, with 14 positions matching TRBD2. The J call is in doubt because the DNA end fits TRBJ2-7 better. The CDR3 has 20 amino acids. Germline CDR1 reads GTSNPN; CDR2 reads SVGIG (reference sequence). In nucleotides, the CDR3 is TGTGCCTGGAGTGTTGGCAGGACTAGCGGGAGGCCCGGACTTACCTACGAGCAGTACTTC. Its protein product is CAWSVGRTSGRPGLTYEQYF.

The gene calls are TRBV2 and TRBJ1-3, with 7 bases aligning to TRBD1. The CDR3 is made up of 15 amino acids. Germline V gene sequence: CDR1 SNHLY, CDR2 FYNNEI. Trimming took 6 bases from V and 3 from J; bases not matched to a gene: 8. CDR3 residues: CASRRDRELGNTIYF. CDR3 in DNA: TGTGCCAGCAGACGAGACAGGGAGCTTGGAAACACCATATATTTT. Looking up the rest from reference TRBV2 and TRBJ1-3 gives the full variable domain: EPEVTQTPSHQVTQMGQEVILRCVPISNHLYFYWYRQILGQKVEFLVSFYNNEISEKSEIFDDQFSVERPDGSNFTLKIRSTKLEDSAMYFCASRRDRELGNTIYFGEGSWLTVV.

This clone has just a few counts. The rearrangement links TRBV7-9 to TRBJ2-6; maybe TRBD2 (5 bases). The length of the CDR3 is 15 residues. V was clipped by 4 bases and J by 0 bases, with 7 bases between them. Germline V gene lookup returns CDR1 SEHNR and CDR2 FQNEAQ (reference sequence). CDR3 residues: CASSWGASGANVLTF. CDR3 nucleotides: TGTGCCAGCAGCTGGGGAGCCTCTGGGGCCAACGTCCTGACTTTC. Full variable domain (rest looked up from reference TRBV7-9 and TRBJ2-6): DTGVSQNPRHKITKRGQNVTFRCDPISEHNRLYWYRQTLGQGPEFLTYFQNEAQLEKSRLLSDRFSAERPKGSFSTLEIQRTEQGDSAMYLCASSWGASGANVLTFGAGSRLTVL.

The genes are TRBV10-3 and TRBJ2-7; D gene unclear. V lost 4 bases to trimming and J lost 5 bases, with 15 bases between them. The CDR3 is made up of 14 amino acids. CDR1 is ENHRY, CDR2 SYGVKD, per germline. The CDR3 here is CAISAPDQRHEQYF. For the CDR3, the DNA is TGTGCCATCAGTGCCCCAGATCAGCGCCACGAGCAGTACTTC.

This clone was found once. Additional DNA sequences in this sample encode the identical CDR3. The rearrangement links TRBV29-1 to TRBJ1-1, with D maybe TRBD1 (5 bases). Trimming stripped 0 bases from V and 1 base from J, with 6 bases between. Germline values: CDR1 SQVTM, CDR2 ANQGSEA. This CDR3 is built from 13 residues. The CDR3 sequence: CSVEDQGNTEAFF. DNA for the CDR3: TGCAGCGTTGAAGATCAGGGGAACACTGAAGCTTTCTTT.

The chain employs TRBV18 and TRBJ2-3; D gene uncertain. V lost 2 bases and J 7 bases, leaving 7 bases between the germline ends. The length of the CDR3 is 12 residues. Germline CDR1 and CDR2: KGHSH and LQKENI. This CDR3 is CASSPGLNTQYF. DNA of the CDR3: TGTGCCAGCTCACCAGGGCTGAATACGCAGTATTTT.

Here the CDR3 DNA reads TGCGCCAGCAAAACAGGACGGACGAACACCGGGGAGCTGTTTTTT. Translation: CASKTGRTNTGELFF. The rearrangement joins TRBV5-1 to TRBJ2-2, with D possibly being TRBD1 (5 bases). Looked up from germline, CDR1 is SGHRS and CDR2 is YFSETQ. V was cut by 6 bases and J by 0 bases, with 12 bases left in between. This CDR3 has 15 amino acids.

The CDR3 here is CASSVLAGSYNEQFF. The CDR3 nucleotides read TGCGCCAGCAGTGTACTAGCAGGCTCCTACAATGAGCAGTTCTTC. The V gene is TRBV10-2, the J gene TRBJ2-1, with D possibly being TRBD2 (6 bases). Germline lookup yields CDR1 WSHSY and CDR2 SAAADI. V was clipped by 4 bases and J by 0 bases, with 10 bases between them. This CDR3 has 15 residues.

The rearrangement uses TRBV4-1 and TRBJ2-1; 8 nucleotides agree with TRBD2. Germline V gene data show CDR1 as MGHRA and CDR2 as YSYEKL. The CDR3 is 15 amino acids. Trimming took 4 bases from V and 6 from J; bases not matched to a gene: 8. CDR3 in DNA: TGCGCCAGCAGCCTAGGAGCGGGAGTACCCAATGAGCAGTTCTTC. Protein sequence: CASSLGAGVPNEQFF.

This clone was detected only once. The V and J genes are TRBV18 and TRBJ1-1; 9 bases line up with TRBD1. V shed 2 bases, J shed 6 bases, and the junction held 7 bases outside the gene matches. CDR1 is KGHSH, CDR2 LQKENI, per germline. The CDR3 is 15 residues long. The CDR3 region has the DNA TGTGCCAGCTCACCAAACTGGGACAGGGTACCTGAAGCTTTCTTT. Protein: CASSPNWDRVPEAFF.

This chain links TRBV4-3 with TRBJ2-1, with D perhaps matching TRBD2 (7 bases). Trimming removed 1 base from V and 2 bases from J, with 15 bases in between. Germline loops: CDR1 LGHNA, CDR2 YSLEER. The CDR3 loop spans 17 amino acids. Here the CDR3 reads CASSQARGGATYNEQFF. DNA for the CDR3: TGCGCCAGCAGCCAAGCCCGAGGGGGGGCGACCTACAATGAGCAGTTCTTC.

The rearrangement uses TRBV28 and TRBJ1-1, with 8 nucleotides matching TRBD1. This CDR3 has 15 amino acids. The trim removed 7 bases at V and 7 bases at J, leaving 14 bases unmatched. Germline V gene lookup returns CDR1 MDHEN and CDR2 SYDVKM. Here the CDR3 reads CASTRTRGQGVEAFF. DNA for the CDR3: TGTGCCAGCACCCGGACCAGGGGGCAGGGGGTTGAAGCTTTCTTT.

In its sample, this clone was seen a few times. CDR3 nucleotide sequence: TGTGCCAGCAGCCCTGGGGCAGGGGGCATCTACGAGCAGTACTTC. Translating it yields CASSPGAGGIYEQYF. The rearrangement joins TRBV7-3 to TRBJ2-7; 8 nucleotides match TRBD1. Trimming cost V 5 bases and J 3 bases; bases outside gene matches: 9. CDR1 is SGHTA and CDR2 is FQGTGA in the germline V gene. The length of the CDR3 is 15 residues.

Here the CDR3 DNA reads TGTGCCAGCTCACCACGCGGGCGCGATCGGGGTGGAAACACCATATATTTT. This sequence encodes CASSPRGRDRGGNTIYF. The chain couples TRBV18 to TRBJ1-3; D is ambiguous. From germline, CDR1 is KGHSH and CDR2 LQKENI. This CDR3 spans 17 amino acids. Trimming stripped 1 base from V and 3 bases from J, with 16 bases between.